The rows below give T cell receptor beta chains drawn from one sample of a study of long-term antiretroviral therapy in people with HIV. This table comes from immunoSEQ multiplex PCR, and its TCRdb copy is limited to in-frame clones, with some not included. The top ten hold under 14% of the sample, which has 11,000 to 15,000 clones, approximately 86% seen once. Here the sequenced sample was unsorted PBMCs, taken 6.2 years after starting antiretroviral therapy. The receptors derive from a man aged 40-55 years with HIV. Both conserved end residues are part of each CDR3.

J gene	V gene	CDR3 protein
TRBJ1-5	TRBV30	CAWSGGSNQPQHF
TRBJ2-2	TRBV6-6	CASSPRTPRTPGELFF
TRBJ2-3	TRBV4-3	CASTLGGSSSDTQYF
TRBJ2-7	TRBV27	CASSPRASAIYEQYF
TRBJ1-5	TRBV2	CASSEDRVNQPQHF
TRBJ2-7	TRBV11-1	CASSLGFGSSYEQYF
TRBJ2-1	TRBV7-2	CASSSKGQGGNNEQFF
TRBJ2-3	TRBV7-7	CASSLAPSSGTDTQYF
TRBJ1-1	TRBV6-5	CASSYRVYTEAFF
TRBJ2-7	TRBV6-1	CASNPGRTYEQYF
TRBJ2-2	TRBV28	CASSPTRSGELFF
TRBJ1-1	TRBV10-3	CAISESIRGKDTEAFF
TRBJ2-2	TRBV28	CASSPSWDSRTNTGELFF
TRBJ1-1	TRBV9	CASSVVGGETEAFF
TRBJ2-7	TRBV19	CASSKLAWAYEQYF
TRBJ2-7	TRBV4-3	CASSQGRGVRYEQYF